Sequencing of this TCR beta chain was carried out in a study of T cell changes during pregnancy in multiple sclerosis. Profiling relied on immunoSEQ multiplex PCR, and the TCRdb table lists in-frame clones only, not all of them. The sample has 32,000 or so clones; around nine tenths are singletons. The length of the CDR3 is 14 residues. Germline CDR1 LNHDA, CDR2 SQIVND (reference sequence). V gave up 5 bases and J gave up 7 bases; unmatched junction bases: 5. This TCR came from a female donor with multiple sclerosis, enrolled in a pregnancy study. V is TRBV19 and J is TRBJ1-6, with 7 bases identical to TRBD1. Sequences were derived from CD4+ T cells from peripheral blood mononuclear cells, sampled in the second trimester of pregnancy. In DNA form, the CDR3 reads TGTGCCAGTAGTCGGACAGGTGGGAATTCACCCCTCCACTTT. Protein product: CASSRTGGNSPLHF.